These 23 T cell receptor beta chains came from one sample sequenced in a study of human T cells and chemical hapten exposure. Unique molecular identifiers were linked by the library to individual cDNA molecules. One entry per CDR3 protein, called by TCRdb with MiXCR from the reads. Of about 120,000 distinct CDR3 sequences in the sample, approximately 9.3% were seen once. Unfractionated whole blood was the source from which total RNA was extracted. Sequenced input: whole blood. Source of these receptors: a human donor in good health. Some clones in this sample may be carry-over from other donors' samples.

This clonotype was observed many times. The V gene is TRBV20-1, the J gene TRBJ1-4; no clear D. Germline values: CDR1 DFQATT, CDR2 SNEGSKA (reference sequence). V lost 3 bases, J lost 0 bases, and 8 bases lay in between. The CDR3 runs to 14 residues. The CDR3 loop reads CSASQDATNEKLFF. The CDR3 DNA follows: TGCAGTGCTAGCCAAGATGCAACTAATGAAAAACTGTTTTTT.

The chain joins TRBV6-2 or TRBV6-3 to TRBJ2-1, with 9 nucleotides matching TRBD2. CDR1 is MNHEY and CDR2 is SVGEGT in the germline V gene. This CDR3 is 17 amino acids long. Trimming removed 0 bases from V and 4 bases from J; junction bases left unmatched: 7. The CDR3 nucleotides read TGTGCCAGCAGTTACTCCATCTTAGCGGGAGTGTACAATGAGCAGTTCTTC. Protein product: CASSYSILAGVYNEQFF.

Many counts were recorded for this clonotype. The chain links TRBV18 to TRBJ1-5, with D uncertain. The CDR3 totals 13 residues. V shed 0 bases and J shed 9 bases, with 9 bases lying between them. From germline, CDR1 is KGHSH and CDR2 LQKENI. In DNA, the CDR3 is TGTGCCAGCTCACCACCCATATCAGGGCCCCAGCATTTT. Translated, it gives CASSPPISGPQHF.

This clonotype was recorded at least ten times. One end of the junction fails to match germline, which may point to a read error. The gene calls are TRBV7-9 and TRBJ1-2; TRBD1 matches 8 bases. CDR1 is SEHNR and CDR2 is FQNEAQ in the germline V gene (reference sequence). This CDR3 has 11 residues. Here the CDR3 DNA reads TGTGCCAGCAGCTTAGGTCGGGACAGGACTTTC. It is translated as CASSLGRDRTF.

This clonotype was counted only a few times. The chain uses TRBV29-1 and TRBJ2-2; D tentatively reads TRBD1 or TRBD2 (7 bases each). Trimming left V 8 bases short and J 6 bases short, with 16 bases between. The CDR3 sequence is 13 residues long. The germline V gene encodes CDR1 SQVTM and CDR2 ANQGSEA. CDR3 protein: CSFTQGRAGELFF. The CDR3 nucleotides read TGCAGCTTTACACAGGGGAGGGCCGGGGAGCTGTTTTTT.

This clonotype was observed many times. This chain joins TRBV4-3 and TRBJ1-1, with TRBD1 as a possible D gene (5 bases). Germline V gene lookup returns CDR1 LGHNA and CDR2 YSLEER. Trimming took off 0 bases at V and 2 bases at J, with 13 bases between the two ends. The CDR3 is made up of 16 amino acids. CDR3 sequence: CASSQDGGERNTEAFF. Written as DNA, the CDR3 is TGCGCCAGCAGCCAAGATGGGGGGGAACGAAACACTGAAGCTTTCTTT.

The chain couples TRBV10-3 to TRBJ1-5; D is unresolved. This CDR3 region has 13 residues. V lost 2 bases and J lost 5, with 7 bases in between. Germline lookup yields CDR1 ENHRY and CDR2 SYGVKD. CDR3 sequence reads: CAISERVDQPQHF. As DNA, the CDR3 is TGTGCCATCAGTGAGAGGGTGGATCAGCCCCAGCATTTT.

This clonotype was found a few times. The chain couples TRBV10-3 to TRBJ2-7; tentatively, D is TRBD1 (6 bases). The CDR3 consists of 13 residues. CDR1 and CDR2 from the germline V gene are ENHRY and SYGVKD. Trimming removed 5 bases at V and 4 bases at J, with 12 bases between. CDR3 amino acids: CAISTQGLYEQYF. The CDR3 nucleotides are TGTGCCATCAGTACCCAGGGGCTATACGAGCAGTACTTC.

The rearrangement uses TRBV2 and TRBJ1-1, with 10 bases fitting TRBD1. V was clipped by 1 base and J by 1 base; unmatched bases: 3. CDR3 size: 16 residues. Germline loops: CDR1 SNHLY, CDR2 FYNNEI. The chain's CDR3 is CASSEEGTGENTEAFF. In nucleotides, the CDR3 is TGTGCCAGCAGTGAAGAGGGGACAGGGGAGAACACTGAAGCTTTCTTT.

Many counts were recorded for this clonotype. The CDR3 protein is CASSPNRDAGAWGQFF. CDR3 bases: TGTGCCAGCTCACCAAATCGGGACGCTGGGGCATGGGGGCAGTTCTTC. The chain couples TRBV18 to TRBJ2-1, with D perhaps given as TRBD1 or TRBD2 (5 bases each). Per the germline V gene, CDR1 is KGHSH and CDR2 is LQKENI. With 2 bases removed from V and 12 bases from J, the gap between germline ends came to 23 bases. The CDR3 totals 16 residues.

The V call is TRBV6-2 or TRBV6-3, the J call TRBJ2-2; 8 nucleotides match TRBD1. The CDR3 loop spans 16 amino acids. With 5 bases clipped from V and 8 bases from J, the junction kept 13 bases outside the gene matches. Germline V gene lookup returns CDR1 MNHEY and CDR2 SVGEGT. As DNA, the CDR3 is TGTGCCAGCAGTCCTGGACAGGGCACAGGCACTGGGGAGCTGTTTTTT. It translates to CASSPGQGTGTGELFF.

This clonotype came up many times. The rearrangement uses TRBV3-1 and TRBJ1-2; no clear D. The germline CDR1 and CDR2 sequences are LGHDT and YNNKEL (reference sequence). V gave up 0 bases and J gave up 3 bases, with 8 bases separating them. The CDR3 runs 14 residues. The DNA of the CDR3 is TGTGCCAGCAGCCAAGATAGTAGGGACTATGGCTACACCTTC. It translates to CASSQDSRDYGYTF.

This clonotype was counted ten times or more. The junction shows a germline mismatch at one end, possibly a read error. The chain employs TRBV5-1 and TRBJ1-2; no clear D. The germline V gene has CDR1 SGHRS and CDR2 YFSETQ. The CDR3 totals 12 residues. DNA for the CDR3: TGTGCCAGCAGTTTGGGTAACTATGGCTACACCTTC. Protein: CASSLGNYGYTF.

The rearrangement links TRBV5-6 to TRBJ1-1; D gene uncertain. Per germline, CDR1 SGHDT and CDR2 YYEEEE. The CDR3 covers 16 residues. V gave up 0 bases and J gave up 2 bases, with 14 bases separating them. CDR3 sequence reads: CASSLVSLTFNTEAFF. The CDR3 DNA is TGTGCCAGCAGCTTGGTGTCCCTGACATTTAACACTGAAGCTTTCTTT.

This clonotype has ten or more counts. V is TRBV7-3 and J is TRBJ1-2, with D unresolved. V lost 2 bases and J lost 0, with 10 bases in between. The CDR3 is made up of 15 amino acids. The V gene's germline CDR1 is SGHTA and CDR2 FQGTGA. CDR3 sequence reads: CASSLLWTSNYGYTF. DNA of the CDR3: TGTGCCAGCAGCTTATTGTGGACCTCTAACTATGGCTACACCTTC.

This clonotype has a count of ten or more. The chain uses TRBV27 and TRBJ1-1; D gene ambiguous. Trimming pared 3 bases from V and 1 base from J, leaving 18 bases between. The germline V gene has CDR1 MNHEY and CDR2 SMNVEV (reference sequence). This CDR3 is 17 amino acids long. DNA of the CDR3: TGTGCCAGCAGTTTCCACCGGGAGAGGGCGAAGAACACTGAAGCTTTCTTT. Translating it yields CASSFHRERAKNTEAFF.

The chain couples TRBV20-1 to TRBJ2-2, with TRBD1 as a possible D gene (6 bases). The CDR3 has 17 amino acids. Per the germline V gene, CDR1 is DFQATT and CDR2 is SNEGSKA (reference sequence). V was shortened by 4 bases and J by 1 base, with 19 bases between the two germline ends. The CDR3 coding sequence is TGCAGTGCTAAGTTACTTGGACAGCCCAAGAACACCGGGGAGCTGTTTTTT. Translating it yields CSAKLLGQPKNTGELFF.

This clonotype has more than one count but fewer than ten. The chain carries TRBV12-3 or TRBV12-4 and TRBJ2-7; 8 bases align to TRBD1. Trimming took 2 bases from V and 2 from J; bases not matched to a gene: 5. The CDR3 covers 15 residues. The CDR3, as DNA: TGTGCCAGCAGTTTATTAGTACAGGGGGCCTACGAGCAGTACTTC. It specifies CASSLLVQGAYEQYF.

On this clonotype: One junction end does not reproduce the germline sequence, and a read error may be involved. The chain is built from TRBV7-2 and TRBJ1-5; a weak D match, TRBD1 (5 bases). The CDR3 consists of 13 residues. Germline V gene data show CDR1 as SGHTA and CDR2 as FQGNSA. CDR3 region: CASSGTGKQPQHF. The CDR3 DNA follows: TGTGCCAGCAGCGGGACGGGCAAACAGCCCCAGCATTTT.

This clonotype turned up a few times. The V gene is TRBV6-5, the J gene TRBJ2-3, with 8 bases matching TRBD1. CDR3 length: 14 amino acids. CDR1 is MNHEY, CDR2 SVGAGI, per germline. Trimming took 6 bases from V and 2 from J; bases not matched to a gene: 4. The CDR3: CASRGTGYTDTQYF. The CDR3 coding sequence is TGTGCCAGCAGGGGGACAGGTTACACAGATACGCAGTATTTT.

Note on this clonotype: A much larger clone differs from this one at a single base, so this may be a read error. The rearrangement uses TRBV6-5 and TRBJ2-1, with D possibly matching TRBD2 (5 bases). Trimming removed 5 bases from V and 7 bases from J, with 24 bases in between. The germline CDR1 and CDR2 sequences are MNHEY and SVGAGI. The CDR3 consists of 17 residues. CDR3 in amino acids: CASSLPSLVGAINEQFF. The CDR3, as DNA: TGTGCCAGCAGTCTACCTTCACTAGTGGGAGCGATAAATGAGCAGTTCTTC.

Only a few counts were recorded for this clonotype. This chain connects TRBV9 to TRBJ1-3; D ambiguous. This CDR3 has 17 residues. Germline V CDR1 and CDR2: SGDLS, YYNGEE. Trimming pared 0 bases from V and 0 bases from J, leaving 13 bases between. The CDR3 coding sequence is TGTGCCAGCAGCGTAGGTTCACGTATCCACTCTGGAAACACCATATATTTT. It encodes CASSVGSRIHSGNTIYF.

This sequence joins TRBV10-3 and TRBJ2-1; the D gene is possibly TRBD2 (5 bases). This CDR3 spans 17 amino acids. V was pared by 8 bases and J by 6 bases, with 26 bases between. Looked up from germline, CDR1 is ENHRY and CDR2 is SYGVKD. The CDR3 DNA sequence: TGTGCCATCGGTGCGGGTAGTGCAGGACGTTTCCGCAATGAGCAGTTCTTC. It yields the protein CAIGAGSAGRFRNEQFF.